A single sample gave rise to the 17 T cell receptor beta chains below, sequenced in a study of T cell responses to AZD1222 COVID-19 vaccine. Produced via immunoSEQ multiplex PCR; TCRdb's table is partial and in-frame only. In the table there are approximately 140,000 clones, about 93% of which are singletons. This specimen was peripheral blood, taken on day 0 of AZD1222 vaccination. These receptors were obtained from an adult in good health.

CDR3 nucleotide sequence: TGTGCCAGCAGTTCTGAAGAGACCCAGTACTTC. The encoded protein is CASSSEETQYF. The gene calls are TRBV12-3 or TRBV12-4 and TRBJ2-5; D not certain. V lost 4 bases, J lost 3 bases, and 3 bases lay in between. This CDR3 has 11 amino acids.

The V call is TRBV24-1, the J call TRBJ2-1; D remains ambiguous. The CDR3 covers 12 residues. The V end was cut by 1 base, the J end by 8 bases, with 5 bases between. Germline V CDR1 and CDR2: KGHDR, SFDVKD. DNA of the CDR3: TGTGCCACCAGTGATTTCAGCGATGAGCAGTTCTTC. Translation: CATSDFSDEQFF.

This chain uses TRBV11-3 with TRBJ2-5, with D unresolved. The CDR3 totals 13 residues. CDR1 is SGHNT and CDR2 is YENEEA in the germline V gene. V lost 2 bases, J lost 6 bases, and 10 bases lay in between. CDR3 protein: CASSLKGKQTQYF. Here the CDR3 DNA reads TGTGCCAGCAGCTTAAAAGGGAAACAGACCCAGTACTTC. Filled out from reference TRBV11-3 and TRBJ2-5, the complete variable domain reads EAGVVQSPRYKIIEKKQPVAFWCNPISGHNTLYWYLQNLGQGPELLIRYENEEAVDDSQLPKDRFSAERLKGVDSTLKIQPAELGDSAVYLCASSLKGKQTQYFGPGTRLLVL.

The V gene is TRBV5-6, the J gene TRBJ2-7; 8 nucleotides line up with TRBD2. Germline values: CDR1 SGHDT, CDR2 YYEEEE. J was trimmed by 6 bases and V by 4 bases; bases with no gene match: 6. This CDR3 spans 13 amino acids. The CDR3 here is CASSPGGAFEQYF. The CDR3 DNA sequence: TGTGCCAGCAGCCCGGGGGGGGCTTTCGAGCAGTACTTC.

This chain links TRBV19 with TRBJ1-1; D unclear. Germline V gene lookup returns CDR1 LNHDA and CDR2 SQIVND (reference sequence). Trimming pared 3 bases from V and 0 bases from J, leaving 5 bases between. The CDR3 is 13 amino acids. CDR3 loop: CASSITMNTEAFF. In DNA form, the CDR3 reads TGTGCCAGTAGTATTACTATGAACACTGAAGCTTTCTTT.

This clone has more than one count but fewer than ten. The rearrangement links TRBV19 to TRBJ1-6, with D hard to call. There are 16 residues in the CDR3. Germline CDR1 and CDR2: LNHDA and SQIVND (reference sequence). Trimming stripped 3 bases from V and 2 bases from J, with 11 bases between. The CDR3 sequence: CASSIVVGPYNSPLHF. In DNA, the CDR3 is TGTGCCAGTAGTATCGTCGTCGGACCCTATAATTCACCCCTCCACTTT.

This chain joins TRBV28 and TRBJ1-6; D is possibly TRBD1 (5 bases). Trimming removed 3 bases at V and 10 bases at J, with 10 bases between. CDR1 is MDHEN and CDR2 is SYDVKM in the germline V gene. The CDR3 spans 13 residues. CDR3 loop: CASSLGGSSPLHF. CDR3 in DNA: TGTGCCAGCAGTTTGGGGGGAAGCTCACCCCTCCACTTT.

The rearrangement joins TRBV7-2 to TRBJ2-2; D ambiguous. V lost 3 bases and J 0 bases, leaving 5 bases between the germline ends. There are 14 residues in the CDR3. The germline V gene has CDR1 SGHTA and CDR2 FQGNSA. As DNA, the CDR3 is TGTGCCAGCAGCTTGGCAGCGAACACCGGGGAGCTGTTTTTT. Translating it yields CASSLAANTGELFF.

The rearrangement joins TRBV7-3 to TRBJ1-2, with D perhaps matching TRBD1 (5 bases). Per the germline V gene, CDR1 is SGHTA and CDR2 is FQGTGA. The CDR3 is made up of 13 amino acids. Trimming cost V 2 bases and J 3 bases, with 7 bases left between them. CDR3 in amino acids: CASSLDSDYGYTF. The CDR3 nucleotides read TGTGCCAGCAGCTTAGACAGCGACTATGGCTACACCTTC.

This clone was detected a few times. This sequence joins TRBV19 and TRBJ2-7; TRBD1 might be the D (6 bases). The V end was cut by 5 bases, the J end by 6 bases, with 14 bases between. CDR3 length: 13 residues. Per the germline V gene, CDR1 is LNHDA and CDR2 is SQIVND (reference sequence). The CDR3 sequence is CASSARGGGEQYF. Here the CDR3 DNA reads TGTGCCAGTAGTGCCCGAGGGGGTGGCGAGCAGTACTTC.

CDR3 bases: TGTGCCAGCAGCTTAAAGGCGGGAAGTAATGAAAAACTGTTTTTT. Residues: CASSLKAGSNEKLFF. The chain uses TRBV7-9 and TRBJ1-4; D ambiguous. The CDR3 totals 15 residues. The V gene's germline CDR1 is SEHNR and CDR2 FQNEAQ (reference sequence). V lost 2 bases, J lost 4 bases, and 11 bases lay in between.

The gene calls are TRBV6-5 and TRBJ1-1; 7 nucleotides match TRBD1. This CDR3 is built from 15 residues. V shed 3 bases, J shed 1 base, and the junction held 5 bases outside the gene matches. Germline assignment: CDR1 MNHEY and CDR2 SVGAGI. CDR3 region: CASSYSQGGNTEAFF. In nucleotides, the CDR3 is TGTGCCAGCAGTTATTCCCAGGGGGGGAACACTGAAGCTTTCTTT.

The chain carries TRBV6-5 and TRBJ1-3; D remains unclear. The length of the CDR3 is 14 residues. Germline lookup yields CDR1 MNHEY and CDR2 SVGAGI. V gave up 2 bases and J gave up 4 bases, with 9 bases separating them. CDR3 DNA: TGTGCCAGCAGTTACGACGGGCGGGGAAACACCATATATTTT. Translating it yields CASSYDGRGNTIYF.

The rearrangement joins TRBV2 to TRBJ1-5; tentative D call: TRBD1 (6 bases). The germline gives CDR1 SNHLY, CDR2 FYNNEI. Trimming removed 6 bases at V and 8 bases at J, with 17 bases between. The CDR3 runs to 14 residues. CDR3 amino acids: CASRLQGLGEPQHF. For the CDR3, the DNA is TGTGCCAGCAGACTTCAGGGGCTCGGGGAGCCCCAGCATTTT.

The chain has TRBV5-1 and TRBJ2-5, with 7 bases aligning to TRBD1. The germline CDR1 and CDR2 sequences are SGHRS and YFSETQ. V dropped 7 bases and J dropped 0; count of bases not matched to a gene: 3. The CDR3 is made up of 13 amino acids. DNA of the CDR3: TGCGCCAGCGCTACAGGGGACCAAGAGACCCAGTACTTC. Translation gives CASATGDQETQYF.

The genes are TRBV4-1 and TRBJ2-7; 9 bases agree with TRBD1. Germline CDR1 reads MGHRA; CDR2 reads YSYEKL. V shed 0 bases, J shed 3 bases, and the junction held 3 bases outside the gene matches. The CDR3 extends over 15 amino acids. The CDR3: CASSQERQGDYEQYF. The DNA of the CDR3 is TGCGCCAGCAGCCAAGAAAGACAGGGGGACTACGAGCAGTACTTC.

The rearrangement joins TRBV28 to TRBJ1-4; D possibly corresponds to TRBD1 (5 bases). The V end lost 5 bases, the J end lost 6 bases, and 13 bases lay between the germline ends. This CDR3 has 14 residues. Per germline, CDR1 MDHEN and CDR2 SYDVKM. The CDR3 reads CASSPAGVHEKLFF. Here the CDR3 DNA reads TGTGCCAGCAGTCCCGCGGGGGTACATGAAAAACTGTTTTTT.